This T cell receptor beta chain was sequenced during a study of shared clonotypes between healthy human individuals. Whole-study results and caveats: Larger estimated richness was generally recorded for naive subsets relative to memory subsets. Sorted-subset samples were not fully sequenced, rarefaction indicated.

For this clone: Its specificity is unknown.

Trimming shortened V by 4 bases and J by 0 bases, and 8 bases separated the two germline ends. The CDR3 is 14 amino acids. Looked up from germline, CDR1 is SGHVS and CDR2 is FQNEAQ. Investigators spread the genomic DNA of each subset evenly over several immunoSEQ plates. Clones were read by immunoSEQ multiplex PCR, and TCRdb kept only the in-frame ones, dropping some. Of some 2 million clones in the sample, roughly 94% were seen once. CD4+ cells underwent separation, giving CD45RA+ naive and CD45RA-negative memory subsets. The specimen was naive CD4+ T cells sorted from blood. Subset noted: CD45RA+ positively selected. The TCR originated in a man aged 18 to 30 in good health. The J gene is TRBJ2-3, the V gene TRBV7-8; D is unresolved. The CDR3 DNA reads TGTGCCAGCAGCTCCCTTTGGAGCACAGATACGCAGTATTTT. Translation gives CASSSLWSTDTQYF.